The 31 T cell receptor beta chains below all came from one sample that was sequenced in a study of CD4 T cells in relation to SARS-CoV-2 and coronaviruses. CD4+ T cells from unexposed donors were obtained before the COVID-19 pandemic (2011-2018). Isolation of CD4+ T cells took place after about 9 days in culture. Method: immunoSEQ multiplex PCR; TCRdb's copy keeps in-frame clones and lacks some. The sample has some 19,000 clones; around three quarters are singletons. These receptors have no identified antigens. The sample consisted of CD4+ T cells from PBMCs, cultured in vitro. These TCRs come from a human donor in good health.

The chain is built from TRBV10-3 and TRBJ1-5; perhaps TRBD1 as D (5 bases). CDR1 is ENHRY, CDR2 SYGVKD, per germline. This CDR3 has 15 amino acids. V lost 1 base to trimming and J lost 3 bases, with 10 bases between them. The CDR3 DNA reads TGTGCCATCAGTGAGTGGGGGGATACCAATCAGCCCCAGCATTTT. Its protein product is CAISEWGDTNQPQHF.

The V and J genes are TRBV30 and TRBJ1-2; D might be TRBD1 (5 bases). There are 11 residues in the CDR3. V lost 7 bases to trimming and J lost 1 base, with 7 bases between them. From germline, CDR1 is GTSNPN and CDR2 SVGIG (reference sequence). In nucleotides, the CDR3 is TGTGCCTTGACAGTTAACTATGGCTACACCTTC. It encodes CALTVNYGYTF.

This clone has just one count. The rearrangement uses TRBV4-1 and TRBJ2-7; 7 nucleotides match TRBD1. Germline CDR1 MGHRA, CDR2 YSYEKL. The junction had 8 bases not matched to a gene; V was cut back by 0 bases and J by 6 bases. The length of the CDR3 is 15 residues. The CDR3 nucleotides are TGCGCCAGCAGCCAAGAAGTTACAGGGGACAGCGAGCAGTACTTC. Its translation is CASSQEVTGDSEQYF.

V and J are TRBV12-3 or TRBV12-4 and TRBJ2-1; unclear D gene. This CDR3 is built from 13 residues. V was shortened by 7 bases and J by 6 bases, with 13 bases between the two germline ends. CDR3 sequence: CASNQHVVNEQFF. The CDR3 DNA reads TGTGCCAGCAACCAACACGTAGTCAATGAGCAGTTCTTC.

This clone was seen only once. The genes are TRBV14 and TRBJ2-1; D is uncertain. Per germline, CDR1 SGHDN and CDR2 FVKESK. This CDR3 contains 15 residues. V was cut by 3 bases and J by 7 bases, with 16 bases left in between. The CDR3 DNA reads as TGTGCCAGCAGCCACGATAGCCGCCCAGGTAATGAGCAGTTCTTC. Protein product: CASSHDSRPGNEQFF.

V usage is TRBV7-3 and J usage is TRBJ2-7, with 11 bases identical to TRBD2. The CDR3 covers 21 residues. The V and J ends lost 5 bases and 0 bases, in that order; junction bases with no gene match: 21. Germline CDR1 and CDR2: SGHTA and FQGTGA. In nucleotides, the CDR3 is TGTGCCAGCAGCCTGAGAGCCGGACCAAAGGGTACTAGCGGGAGCTCCTACGAGCAGTACTTC. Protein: CASSLRAGPKGTSGSSYEQYF.

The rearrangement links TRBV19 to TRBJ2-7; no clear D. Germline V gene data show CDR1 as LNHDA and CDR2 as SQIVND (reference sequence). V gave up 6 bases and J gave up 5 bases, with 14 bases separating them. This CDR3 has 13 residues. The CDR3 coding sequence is TGTGCCAGTAGGGGGTTGGGCGTGAACGAGCAGTACTTC. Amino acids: CASRGLGVNEQYF.

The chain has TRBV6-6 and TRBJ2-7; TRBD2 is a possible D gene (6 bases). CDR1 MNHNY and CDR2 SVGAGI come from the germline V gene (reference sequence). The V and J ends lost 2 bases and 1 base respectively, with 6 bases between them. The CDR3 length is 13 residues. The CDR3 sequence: CASSYGGSYEQYF. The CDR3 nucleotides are TGTGCCAGCAGTTACGGGGGGTCCTACGAGCAGTACTTC.

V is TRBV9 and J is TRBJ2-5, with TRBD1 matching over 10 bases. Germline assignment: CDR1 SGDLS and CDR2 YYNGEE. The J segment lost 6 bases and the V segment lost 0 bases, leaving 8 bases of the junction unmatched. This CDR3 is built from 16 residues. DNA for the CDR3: TGTGCCAGCAGCGTAGAGGGGACAGGGGTAGGGAAGACCCAGTACTTC. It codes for CASSVEGTGVGKTQYF.

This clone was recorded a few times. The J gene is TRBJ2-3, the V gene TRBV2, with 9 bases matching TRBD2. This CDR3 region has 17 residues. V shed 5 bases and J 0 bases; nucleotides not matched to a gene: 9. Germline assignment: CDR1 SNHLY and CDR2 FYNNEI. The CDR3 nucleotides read TGTGCCAGCAGTATCAATTTAGCGGGAGTTAGCACAGATACGCAGTATTTT. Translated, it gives CASSINLAGVSTDTQYF.

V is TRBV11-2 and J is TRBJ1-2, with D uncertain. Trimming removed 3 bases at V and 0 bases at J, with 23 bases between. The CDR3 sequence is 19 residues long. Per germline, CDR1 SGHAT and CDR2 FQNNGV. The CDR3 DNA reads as TGTGCCAGCAGCTTCCTAAACACTTTGACGTCGGGCGCTAACTATGGCTACACCTTC. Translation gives CASSFLNTLTSGANYGYTF.

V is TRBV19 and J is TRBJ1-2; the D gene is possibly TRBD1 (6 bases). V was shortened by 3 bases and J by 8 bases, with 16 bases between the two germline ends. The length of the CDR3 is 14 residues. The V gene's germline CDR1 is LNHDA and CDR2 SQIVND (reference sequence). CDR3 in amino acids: CASSIERGGGGYTF. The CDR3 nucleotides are TGTGCCAGTAGTATTGAGAGGGGGGGAGGCGGCTACACCTTC.

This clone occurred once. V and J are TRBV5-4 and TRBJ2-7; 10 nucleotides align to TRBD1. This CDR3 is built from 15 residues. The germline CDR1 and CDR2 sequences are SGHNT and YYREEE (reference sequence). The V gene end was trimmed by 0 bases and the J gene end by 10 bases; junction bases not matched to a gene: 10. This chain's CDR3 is CASSLDGQGGTLQYF. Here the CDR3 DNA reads TGTGCCAGCAGCTTGGATGGACAGGGGGGGACACTTCAGTACTTC.

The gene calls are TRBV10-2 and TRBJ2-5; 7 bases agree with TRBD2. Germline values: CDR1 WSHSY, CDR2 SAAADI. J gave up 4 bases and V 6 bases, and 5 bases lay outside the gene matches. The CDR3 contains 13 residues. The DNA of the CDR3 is TGCGCCAGCAGGGGGGTAGCGGGAGAGACCCAGTACTTC. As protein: CASRGVAGETQYF.

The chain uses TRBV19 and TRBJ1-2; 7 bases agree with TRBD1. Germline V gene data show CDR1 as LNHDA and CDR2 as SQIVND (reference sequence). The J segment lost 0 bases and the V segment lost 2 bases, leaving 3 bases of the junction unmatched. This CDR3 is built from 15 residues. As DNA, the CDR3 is TGTGCCAGTAGTATACCCGGGACAGCTAACTATGGCTACACCTTC. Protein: CASSIPGTANYGYTF.

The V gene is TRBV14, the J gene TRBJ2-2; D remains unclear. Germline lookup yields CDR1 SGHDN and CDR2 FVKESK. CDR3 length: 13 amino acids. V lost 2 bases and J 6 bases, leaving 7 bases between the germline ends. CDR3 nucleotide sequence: TGTGCCAGCAGCCAATTAGGGCCCGGGGAGCTGTTTTTT. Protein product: CASSQLGPGELFF.

As DNA, the CDR3 is TGTGCCAGCAGCCAAGCAGTAGCGGGAGGAATACCTTCCTACAATGAGCAGTTCTTC. Translating it yields CASSQAVAGGIPSYNEQFF. V and J are TRBV3-1 (or the pseudogene TRBV3-2) and TRBJ2-1, with 10 bases lining up with TRBD2. The CDR3 is 19 amino acids. Germline V lookup: CDR1 LGHDT, CDR2 YNNKEL (reference sequence). Trimming at V came to 1 base and at J to 1 base, leaving 10 bases not matched to a gene.

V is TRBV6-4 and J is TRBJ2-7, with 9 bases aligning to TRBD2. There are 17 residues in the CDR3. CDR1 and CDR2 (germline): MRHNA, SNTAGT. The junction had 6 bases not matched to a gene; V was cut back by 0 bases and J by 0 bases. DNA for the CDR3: TGTGCCAGCAGTGACTCTGGCGGGAGGGAGCTCTCCTACGAGCAGTACTTC. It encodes CASSDSGGRELSYEQYF.

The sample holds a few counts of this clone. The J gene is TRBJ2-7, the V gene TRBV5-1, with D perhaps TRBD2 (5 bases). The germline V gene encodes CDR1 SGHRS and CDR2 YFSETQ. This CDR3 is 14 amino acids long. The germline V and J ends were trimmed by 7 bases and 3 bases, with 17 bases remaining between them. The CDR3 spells CASASNGLGYEQYF. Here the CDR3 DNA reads TGCGCCAGCGCCTCCAATGGACTCGGCTACGAGCAGTACTTC.

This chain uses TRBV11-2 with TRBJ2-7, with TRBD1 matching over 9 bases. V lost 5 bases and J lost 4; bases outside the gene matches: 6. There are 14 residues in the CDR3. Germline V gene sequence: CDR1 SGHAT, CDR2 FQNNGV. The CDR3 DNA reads TGTGCCAGCAGCCCCGGGACAGGGTTGTACGAGCAGTACTTC. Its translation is CASSPGTGLYEQYF.

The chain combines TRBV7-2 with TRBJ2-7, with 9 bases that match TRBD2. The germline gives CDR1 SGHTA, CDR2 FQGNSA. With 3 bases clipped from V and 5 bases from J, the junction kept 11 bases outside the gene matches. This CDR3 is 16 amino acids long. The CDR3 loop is CASSFLPGLATNEQYF. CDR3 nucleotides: TGTGCCAGCAGCTTCCTACCGGGACTAGCCACCAACGAGCAGTACTTC.

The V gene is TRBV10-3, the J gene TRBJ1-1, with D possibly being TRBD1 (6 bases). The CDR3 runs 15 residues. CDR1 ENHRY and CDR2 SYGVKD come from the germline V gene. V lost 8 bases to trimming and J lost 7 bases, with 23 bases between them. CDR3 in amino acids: CAIGERPTEGGEAFF. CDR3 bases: TGTGCCATCGGAGAAAGACCGACAGAGGGGGGTGAAGCTTTCTTT.

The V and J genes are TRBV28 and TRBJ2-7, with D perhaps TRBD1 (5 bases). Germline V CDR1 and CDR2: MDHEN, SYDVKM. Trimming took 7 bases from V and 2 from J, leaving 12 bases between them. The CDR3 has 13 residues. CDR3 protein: CASTPDNPYEQYF. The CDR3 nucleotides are TGTGCCAGCACCCCGGACAATCCCTACGAGCAGTACTTC.

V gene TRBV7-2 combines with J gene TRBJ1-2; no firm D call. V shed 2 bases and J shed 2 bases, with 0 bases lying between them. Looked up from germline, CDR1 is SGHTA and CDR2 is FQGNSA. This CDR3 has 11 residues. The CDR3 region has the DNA TGTGCCAGCAGCTTAAACTATGGCTACACCTTC. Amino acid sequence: CASSLNYGYTF. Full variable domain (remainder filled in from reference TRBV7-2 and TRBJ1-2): GAGVSQSPSNKVTEKGKDVELRCDPISGHTALYWYRQSLGQGLEFLIYFQGNSAPDKSGLPSDRFSAERTGGSVSTLTIQRTQQEDSAVYLCASSLNYGYTFGSGTRLTVV.

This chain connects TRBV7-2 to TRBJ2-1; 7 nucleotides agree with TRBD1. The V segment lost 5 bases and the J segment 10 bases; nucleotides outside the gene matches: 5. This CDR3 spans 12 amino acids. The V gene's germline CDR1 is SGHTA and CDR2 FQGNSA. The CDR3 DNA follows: TGTGCCAGCAGCGCAGGGGGAATGGAGCAGTTCTTC. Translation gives CASSAGGMEQFF.

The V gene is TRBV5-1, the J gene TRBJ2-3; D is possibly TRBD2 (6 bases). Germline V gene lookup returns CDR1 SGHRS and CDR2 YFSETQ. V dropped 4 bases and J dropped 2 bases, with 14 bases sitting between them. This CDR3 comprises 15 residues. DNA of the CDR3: TGCGCCAGCAGCCCGGCGGGGACTTACACAGATACGCAGTATTTT. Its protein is CASSPAGTYTDTQYF.

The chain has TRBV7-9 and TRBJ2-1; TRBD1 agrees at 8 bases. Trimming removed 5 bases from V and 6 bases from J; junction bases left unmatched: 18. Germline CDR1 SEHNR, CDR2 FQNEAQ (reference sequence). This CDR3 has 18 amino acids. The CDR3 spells CASSGRDRFRSRGNEQFF. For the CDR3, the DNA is TGTGCCAGCAGCGGCCGGGACAGGTTCCGGTCACGCGGCAATGAGCAGTTCTTC.

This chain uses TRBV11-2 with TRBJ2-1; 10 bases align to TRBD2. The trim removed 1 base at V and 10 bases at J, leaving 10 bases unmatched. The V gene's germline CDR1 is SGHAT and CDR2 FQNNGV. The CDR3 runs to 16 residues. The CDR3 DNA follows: TGTGCCAGCAGCTTAGTTTTGTCTAGCGGGAGAGGAGAGCAGTTCTTC. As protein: CASSLVLSSGRGEQFF.

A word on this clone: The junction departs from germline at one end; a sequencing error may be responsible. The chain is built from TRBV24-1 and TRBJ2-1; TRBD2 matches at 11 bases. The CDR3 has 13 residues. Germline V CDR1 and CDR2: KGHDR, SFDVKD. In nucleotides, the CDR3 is TGTGCCACCAGTGCCCCTGGGACTAGCGGAGTAGTCTTC. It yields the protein CATSAPGTSGVVF.

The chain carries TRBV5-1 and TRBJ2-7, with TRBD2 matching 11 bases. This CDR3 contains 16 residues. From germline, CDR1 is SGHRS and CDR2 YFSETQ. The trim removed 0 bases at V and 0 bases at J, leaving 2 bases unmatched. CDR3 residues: CASSLGGTSGSYEQYF. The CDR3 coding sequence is TGCGCCAGCAGCTTGGGGGGGACTAGCGGCTCCTACGAGCAGTACTTC.

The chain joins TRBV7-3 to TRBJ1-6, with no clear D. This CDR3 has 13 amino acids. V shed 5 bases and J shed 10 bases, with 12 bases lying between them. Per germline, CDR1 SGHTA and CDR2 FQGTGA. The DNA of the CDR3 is TGTGCCAGCAGCCCGACGGGAGGGTCACCCCTCCACTTT. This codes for CASSPTGGSPLHF.